This T cell receptor (beta chain) was sequenced in a study of blood T cells in healthy people across ages. Isolation yielded PBMCs, at least 6 million per sample, in every case. V lost 3 bases and J lost 8, with 8 bases in between. The CDR3 contains 12 residues. In germline, CDR1 is SGHTA, CDR2 FQGNSA. Study-level results: Those diversity estimates obtained from one million T cells were thought to be underestimates. When set beside aged donors, long-lived donors presented more naive CD4+ cells and higher diversity.

PCR was performed a second time for about 7 to 11 cycles using a sample-barcoded 5' primer and a J-beta primer mix. TCRdb passed the 5' RACE reads through MiXCR, listing each CDR3 protein once. The sample shows 1.2 million to 1.5 million distinct CDR3 sequences, roughly 64% of them seen only once. In regard to this clonotype: Its antigen is not known.

The chain has TRBV7-2 and TRBJ2-1, with a tentative D call TRBD2 (5 bases). Material: blood. The receptor was derived from a man aged 18-30 years in good health. The CDR3 here is CASSFPGYEQFF. CDR3 bases: TGTGCCAGCAGCTTTCCGGGGTATGAGCAGTTCTTC.